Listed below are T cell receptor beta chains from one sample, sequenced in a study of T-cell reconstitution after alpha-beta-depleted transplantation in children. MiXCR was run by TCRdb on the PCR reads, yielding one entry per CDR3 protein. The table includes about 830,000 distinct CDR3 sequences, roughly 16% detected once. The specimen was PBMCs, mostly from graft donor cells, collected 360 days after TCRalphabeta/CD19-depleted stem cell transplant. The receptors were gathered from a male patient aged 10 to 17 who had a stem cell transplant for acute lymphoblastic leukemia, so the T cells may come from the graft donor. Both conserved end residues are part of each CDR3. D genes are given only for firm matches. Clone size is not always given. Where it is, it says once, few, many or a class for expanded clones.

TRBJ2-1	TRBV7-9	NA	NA	TGTGCCAGCAGCTTAGGCTACCTAGAAGACTCCTACAATGAGCAGTTCTTC	CASSLGYLEDSYNEQFF
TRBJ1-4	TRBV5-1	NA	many	TGCGCCAGCAGCTTGGCTCAGCCCTACAATGAAAAACTGTTTTTT	CASSLAQPYNEKLFF
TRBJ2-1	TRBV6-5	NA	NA	TGTGCCAGCAGTTACTCAAGATTCTACAATGAGCAGTTCTTC	CASSYSRFYNEQFF
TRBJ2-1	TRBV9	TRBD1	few	TGTGCCAGCAGCGTAGGGACAGGGGAGACCCATGAGCAGTTCTTC	CASSVGTGETHEQFF
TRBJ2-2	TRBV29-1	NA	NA	TGCAGCGTTCGAAATCTACTTACCGGGGAGCTGTTTTTT	CSVRNLLTGELFF
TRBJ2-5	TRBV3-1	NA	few	TGTGCCAGCAGCCAAGAAGTGTCTACGGTGGGTGAGACCCAGTACTTC	CASSQEVSTVGETQYF
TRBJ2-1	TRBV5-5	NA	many	TGTGCCAGCAGCTTGCGTAGCAGCTCCTACAATGAGCAGTTCTTC	CASSLRSSSYNEQFF
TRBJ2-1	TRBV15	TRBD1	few	TGTGCCACCAGCAGAGCTGGCAGGGGGCTAAACAATGAGCAGTTCTTC	CATSRAGRGLNNEQFF
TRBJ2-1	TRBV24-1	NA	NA	TGTGCCACCAGTGATTACCCTCTTAACAATGAGCAGTTCTTC	CATSDYPLNNEQFF
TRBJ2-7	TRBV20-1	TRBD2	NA	TGCAGTGCTAGACCCGGGGCGGCGGGAGCGATTAGGCAGTACTTC	CSARPGAAGAIRQYF
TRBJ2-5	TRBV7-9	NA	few	TGTGCCAGCAGCCCTACGGGACTTATGAAAGAGACCCAGTACTTC	CASSPTGLMKETQYF
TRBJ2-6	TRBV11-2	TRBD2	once	TGTGCCAGCAGCCCCAGGAGGCTAGCGGGAACTGGGGCCAACGTCCTGACTTTC	CASSPRRLAGTGANVLTF
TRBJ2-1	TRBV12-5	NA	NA	TGTGCTAGTGGCCCGGACGGCGGGATACTGTTCTTC	CASGPDGGILFF
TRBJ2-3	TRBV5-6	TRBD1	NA	TGTGCCAGCAGCTTTTCCGAGACAGGGGTTACGCAGTATTTT	CASSFSETGVTQYF
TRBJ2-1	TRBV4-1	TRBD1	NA	TGCGCCAGCAGCTTCACAGGGGGCGGAGGGAATGAGCAGTTCTTC	CASSFTGGGGNEQFF
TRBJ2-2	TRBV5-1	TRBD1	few	TGCGCCAGCAGCGGGGACAGATCGAACACCGGGGAGCTGTTTTTT	CASSGDRSNTGELFF
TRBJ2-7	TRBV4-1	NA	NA	TGCGCCAGCAGCCAAGATCCCGGGCCCTCCTACGAGCAGTACTTC	CASSQDPGPSYEQYF
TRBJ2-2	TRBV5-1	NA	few	TGCGCCAGCAGCTTTGTTTTCGGACACACCGGGGAGCTGTTTTTT	CASSFVFGHTGELFF
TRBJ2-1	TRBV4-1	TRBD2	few	TGCGCCAGCAGCCAAGTAGCGGGGGCCTACAATGAGCAGTTCTTC	CASSQVAGAYNEQFF
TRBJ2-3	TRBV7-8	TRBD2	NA	TGTGCCAGCAGCCCTTACATCCTAGCGGGACTAAGCACAGATACGCAGTATTTT	CASSPYILAGLSTDTQYF
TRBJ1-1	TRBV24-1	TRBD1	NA	TGTGCCACCAGGAGGGACAGTTTTGTGACTGAAGCTTTCTTT	CATRRDSFVTEAFF
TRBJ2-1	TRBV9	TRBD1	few	TGTGCCAGCAGCGTATTGCAGGGGGCTGACAATGAGCAGTTCTTC	CASSVLQGADNEQFF
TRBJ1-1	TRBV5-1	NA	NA	TGCGCCAGCAGCTTGGAGTCTGTGAACACTGAAGCTTTCTTT	CASSLESVNTEAFF
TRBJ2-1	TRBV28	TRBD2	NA	TGTGCCAGCAGTCTTCCGGGACTAGCGACTGAGCAGTTCTTC	CASSLPGLATEQFF
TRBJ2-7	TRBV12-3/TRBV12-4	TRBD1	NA	TGTGCCAGCAGGTGGACAGGCGCCCCCTACGAGCAGTACTTC	CASRWTGAPYEQYF
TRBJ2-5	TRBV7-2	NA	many	TGTGCCAGCAGCCTAGACCCAGGGGGAGGAGAGACCCAGTACTTC	CASSLDPGGGETQYF
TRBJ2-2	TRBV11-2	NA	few	TGTGCCAGCAGCTTAACGGGAGTCCAACCCGGGGAGCTGTTTTTT	CASSLTGVQPGELFF
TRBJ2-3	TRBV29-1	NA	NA	TGCAGCGTTCGAGGAGGGCAGGCTCTCCTCACAGATACGCAGTATTTT	CSVRGGQALLTDTQYF
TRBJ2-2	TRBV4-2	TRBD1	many	TGTGCCAGCAGCCAGCGGACAGGCGCCACCGGGGAGCTGTTTTTT	CASSQRTGATGELFF
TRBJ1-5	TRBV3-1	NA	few	TGTGCCAGCAGCCAAGAAACCCTTGAGCCCCAGCATTTT	CASSQETLEPQHF
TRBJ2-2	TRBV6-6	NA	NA	TGTGCCACTCGGAGGGGGACCGGGGAGCTGTTTTTT	CATRRGTGELFF
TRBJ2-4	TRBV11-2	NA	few	TGTGCCAGCAGCTCTCCTAGGGCATACTCTAACATTCAGTACTTC	CASSSPRAYSNIQYF
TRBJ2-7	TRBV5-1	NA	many	TGCGCCAGCAGCTTGGAGACCAGATCCTACGAGCAGTACTTC	CASSLETRSYEQYF
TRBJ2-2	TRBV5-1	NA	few	TGCGCCAGCAGCCATCGTTCTTACTCCGGGCGGACAAACACCGGGGAGCTGTTTTTT	CASSHRSYSGRTNTGELFF
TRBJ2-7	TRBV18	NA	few	TGTGCCAGCTCACCACCTCCCTACTTCATCAACTACGAGCAGTACTTC	CASSPPPYFINYEQYF
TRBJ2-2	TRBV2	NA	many	TGTGCCAGCAGTGAATCTAGGTTAGCCCGGAACACCGGGGAGCTGTTTTTT	CASSESRLARNTGELFF
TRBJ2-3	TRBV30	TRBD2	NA	TGTGCCTGGAGTCCTACCCTAGCGGGAGGGACTACGCAGTATTTT	CAWSPTLAGGTTQYF
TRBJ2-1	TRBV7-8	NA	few	TGTGCCAGCAGCTTAGGACAGGGAGGGACTTCCTACAATGAGCAGTTCTTC	CASSLGQGGTSYNEQFF
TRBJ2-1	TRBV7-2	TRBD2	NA	TGTGCCAGCAGCTTAGCCGGACTAGCGGGAGGGAATGAGCAGTTCTTC	CASSLAGLAGGNEQFF
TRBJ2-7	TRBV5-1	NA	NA	TGCGCCAGCAGCTTCCCGACGGACGAGCAGTACTTC	CASSFPTDEQYF
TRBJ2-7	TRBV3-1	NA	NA	TGTGCCAGCAGCCAAGATCAAGGGGTTCCCTACGAGCAGTACTTC	CASSQDQGVPYEQYF
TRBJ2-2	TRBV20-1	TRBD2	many	TGCAGTGCTAGAGATCCCCTAGCGGGACCTTTCACCGGGGAGCTGTTTTTT	CSARDPLAGPFTGELFF
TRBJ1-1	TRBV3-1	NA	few	TGTGCCAGCAGCCATTTACCTCTTGGCGGCACTGAAGCTTTCTTT	CASSHLPLGGTEAFF
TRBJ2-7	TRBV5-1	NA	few	TGCGCCAGCAGGATGGATACCAGGGGACCCTACGAGCAGTACTTC	CASRMDTRGPYEQYF
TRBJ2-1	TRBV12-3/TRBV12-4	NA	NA	TGTGCCAGCAGTTTAAATAATCGTGGCCTCGAGCAGTTCTTC	CASSLNNRGLEQFF
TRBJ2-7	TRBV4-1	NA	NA	TGCGCCAGCAGACGAACCGGGACACAGTCCTACGAGCAGTACTTC	CASRRTGTQSYEQYF
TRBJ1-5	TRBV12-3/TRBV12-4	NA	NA	TGTGCCAGCAGGCCCGACGGATTCGGCAATCAGCCCCAGCATTTT	CASRPDGFGNQPQHF
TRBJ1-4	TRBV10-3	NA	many	TGTGCCATCAGTGAGTCGGTGATTTCAGAAAAACTGTTTTTT	CAISESVISEKLFF
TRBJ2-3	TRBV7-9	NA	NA	TGTGCCAGCAGCTTAGTTAGGGCCTCCGGGGATACGCAGTATTTT	CASSLVRASGDTQYF
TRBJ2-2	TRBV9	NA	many	TGTGCCAGCAGCGTAGTCTCAAACACCGGGGAGCTGTTTTTT	CASSVVSNTGELFF
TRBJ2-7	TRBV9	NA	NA	TGTGCCAGATCGTCGGGGCAGTACTTC	CARSSGQYF